This T cell receptor beta chain was profiled in a study of shared clonotypes between healthy human individuals. Study-level findings and limits: Across subsets, estimated richness was generally greater for naive than for memory populations. The sole specimen, blood, was sampled, and tissue repertoires likely differ. A handful of donors showed sharing of approximately 5% of naive CD4 clonotypes.

With regard to this clone: Its antigen remains unknown.

CDR3 length: 17 residues. The trim removed 2 bases at V and 1 base at J, leaving 6 bases unmatched. Germline V gene data show CDR1 as SEHNR and CDR2 as FQNEAQ (reference sequence). The naive CD8 population came from CD45RO-negative cells selected for CCR7, without terminally differentiated effector memory CD45RA+ cells. Donors comprised only Caucasian adults living in Nashville, Tennessee. Clones were read by immunoSEQ multiplex PCR, and TCRdb kept only the in-frame ones, dropping some. The table shows some 2,100,000 clones, with just over 90% occurring only once. The specimen was naive CD8+ T cells from PBMCs. This clonotype originated in a man younger than 35 in good health. Some clones in this sample may be carry-over from other donors' samples. V is TRBV7-9 and J is TRBJ2-3; 10 bases match TRBD2. The CDR3 reads CASSLSGRGSGTDTQYF. The CDR3 nucleotides read TGTGCCAGCAGCTTAAGCGGGAGGGGAAGCGGCACAGATACGCAGTATTTT.